This T cell receptor beta chain was captured in a study of a mutant IDH1 vaccine in newly diagnosed glioma. Time point: week 5, during vaccination. In the vaccine, a single dose held 300 ug of the mutant IDH1 20-mer peptide, along with topical imiquimod. Donors harbored newly found WHO grade 3 or 4 IDH1-mutant, ATRX-lost astrocytomas. As regards this clone: Its target is unknown.

Germline loops: CDR1 MNHEY, CDR2 SVGAGI. The CDR3 loop spans 14 amino acids. V lost 0 bases and J 1 base, leaving 6 bases between the germline ends. This table comes from immunoSEQ multiplex PCR, and its TCRdb copy is limited to in-frame clones, with some not included. There are just under 80,000 clones in the sample; 90% to 95% occur only once, and 0.55% to 0.65% lies in the top ten. The sample in question was PBMCs, obtained from a glioma patient whose treatment included an IDH1 peptide vaccine. V and J are TRBV6-5 and TRBJ1-1; D uncertain. The receptor comes from a woman between 50 and 59 years old with glioma. CDR3 sequence: CASSYSLPNTEAFF. The CDR3, as DNA: TGTGCCAGCAGTTACTCTCTCCCGAACACTGAAGCTTTCTTT.